This TCR beta chain was sequenced for a study of blood T cell repertoires in COVID-19. About the research overall: Specimens from acute and convalescent COVID-19 originated in the United States, Italy and Spain. T cells, B-cell-depleted T cells, or PBMCs provided the cDNA or gDNA that served as material.

Generated by immunoSEQ multiplex PCR, the TCRdb table keeps only in-frame clones and is missing some. The sample comprises roughly 200,000 clones, 65% to 90% of which are singletons, and more than 1.5% rests with the top ten. Material: peripheral blood. The receptor's source is a human donor in a cohort sampled during active COVID-19.

The CDR3 sequence: CATSRLLGLGQGAYEQYF. Here the CDR3 DNA reads TGTGCCACCAGCAGACTTCTGGGTCTGGGACAGGGGGCCTACGAGCAGTACTTC. This sequence joins TRBV15 and TRBJ2-7; the match to TRBD1 covers 11 bases. This CDR3 has 18 amino acids. V lost 2 bases to trimming and J lost 2 bases; unmatched junction nucleotides: 11. Germline V gives CDR1 LNHNV, CDR2 YYDKDF (reference sequence). Supplemented by reference TRBV15 and TRBJ2-7, the full variable domain reads DAMVIQNPRYQVTQFGKPVTLSCSQTLNHNVMYWYQQKSSQAPKLLFHYYDKDFNNEADTPDNFQSRRPNTSFCFLDIRSPGLGDTAMYLCATSRLLGLGQGAYEQYFGPGTRLTVT.